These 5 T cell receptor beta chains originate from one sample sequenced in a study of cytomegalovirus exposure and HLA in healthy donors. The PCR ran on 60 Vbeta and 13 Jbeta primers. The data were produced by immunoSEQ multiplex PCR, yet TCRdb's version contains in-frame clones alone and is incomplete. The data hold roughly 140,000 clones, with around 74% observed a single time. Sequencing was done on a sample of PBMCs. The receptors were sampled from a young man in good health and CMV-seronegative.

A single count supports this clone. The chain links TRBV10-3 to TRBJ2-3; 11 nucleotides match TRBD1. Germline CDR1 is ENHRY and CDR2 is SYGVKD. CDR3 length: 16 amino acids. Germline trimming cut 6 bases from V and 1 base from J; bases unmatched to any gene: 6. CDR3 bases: TGTGCCATCAGATCGGACAGGGGGCAGGGCACAGATACGCAGTATTTT. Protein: CAIRSDRGQGTDTQYF.

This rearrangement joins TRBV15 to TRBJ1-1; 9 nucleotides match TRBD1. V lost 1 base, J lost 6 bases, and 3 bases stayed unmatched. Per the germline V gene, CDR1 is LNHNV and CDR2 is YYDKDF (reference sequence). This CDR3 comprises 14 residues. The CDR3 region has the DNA TGTGCCACCAGCAGAGGACAGGGGGGGGCTGAAGCTTTCTTT. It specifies CATSRGQGGAEAFF.

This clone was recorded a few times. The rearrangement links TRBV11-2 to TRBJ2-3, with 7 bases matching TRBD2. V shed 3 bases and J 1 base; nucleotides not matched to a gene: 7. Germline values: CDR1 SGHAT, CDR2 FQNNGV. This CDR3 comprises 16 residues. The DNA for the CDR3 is TGTGCCAGCAGCTTTGGGGCGGGAGCGGGCACAGATACGCAGTATTTT. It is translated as CASSFGAGAGTDTQYF.

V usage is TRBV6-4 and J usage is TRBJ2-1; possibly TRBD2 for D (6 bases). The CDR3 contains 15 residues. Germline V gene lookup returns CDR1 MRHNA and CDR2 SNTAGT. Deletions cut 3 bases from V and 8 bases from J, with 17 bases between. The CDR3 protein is CASSDRSGVTDEQFF. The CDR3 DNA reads TGTGCCAGCAGTGATCGGTCGGGAGTAACCGATGAGCAGTTCTTC.

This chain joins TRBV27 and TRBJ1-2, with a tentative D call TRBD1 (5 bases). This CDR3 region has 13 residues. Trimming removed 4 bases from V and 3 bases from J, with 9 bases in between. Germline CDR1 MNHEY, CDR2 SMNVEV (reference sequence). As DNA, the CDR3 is TGTGCCAGCAGTTACCTAGGGGACTATGGCTACACCTTC. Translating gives CASSYLGDYGYTF.